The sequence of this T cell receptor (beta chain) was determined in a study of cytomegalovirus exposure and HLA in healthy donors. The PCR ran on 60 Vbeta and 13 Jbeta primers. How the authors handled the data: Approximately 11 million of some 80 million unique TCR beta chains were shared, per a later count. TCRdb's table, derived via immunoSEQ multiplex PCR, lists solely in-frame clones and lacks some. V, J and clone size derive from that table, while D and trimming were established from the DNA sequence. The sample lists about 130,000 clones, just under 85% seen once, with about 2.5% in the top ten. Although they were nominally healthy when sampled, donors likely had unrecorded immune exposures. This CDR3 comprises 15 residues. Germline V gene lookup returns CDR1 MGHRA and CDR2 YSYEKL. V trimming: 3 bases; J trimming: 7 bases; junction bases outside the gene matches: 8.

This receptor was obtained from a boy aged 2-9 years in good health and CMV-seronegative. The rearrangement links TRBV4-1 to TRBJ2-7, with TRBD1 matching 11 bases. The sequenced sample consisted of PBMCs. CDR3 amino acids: CASSQRPGQGVEQYF. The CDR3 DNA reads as TGCGCCAGCAGCCAGAGACCGGGACAGGGGGTAGAGCAGTACTTC.